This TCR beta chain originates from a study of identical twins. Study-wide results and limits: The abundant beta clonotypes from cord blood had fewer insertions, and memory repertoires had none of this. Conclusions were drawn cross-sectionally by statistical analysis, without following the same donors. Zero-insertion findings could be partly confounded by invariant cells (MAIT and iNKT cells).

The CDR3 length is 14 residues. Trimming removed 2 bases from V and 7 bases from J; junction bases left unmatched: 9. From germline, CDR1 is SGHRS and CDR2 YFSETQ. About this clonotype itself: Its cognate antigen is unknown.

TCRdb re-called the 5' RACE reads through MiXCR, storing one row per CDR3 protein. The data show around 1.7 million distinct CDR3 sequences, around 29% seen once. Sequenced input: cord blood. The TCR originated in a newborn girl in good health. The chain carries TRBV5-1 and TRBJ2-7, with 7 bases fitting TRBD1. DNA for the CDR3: TGCGCCAGCAGCTTCACGACAGGGCCGGGTGAGCAGTACTTC. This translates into CASSFTTGPGEQYF.